The rows below give T cell receptor beta chains drawn from one sample of a study of blood T cell repertoires in COVID-19. TCRdb's copy holds only in-frame clones and misses some; the assay was immunoSEQ multiplex PCR. The data hold 200,000 to 300,000 clones, with 86% observed a single time. Input material: peripheral blood. These receptors came from a man aged 35 to 55 who had recovered from COVID-19. Each CDR3 is given with its conserved first and last residue. The D gene is left open where the match is weak. Clone size is given for some rows only: seen once, a few or many times, or a class if the clone is expanded.

TGTGCCAGCAGCCACCGCTTTTCTAGCCGGTACGAGCAGTACTTC | CASSHRFSSRYEQYF | 15 | TRBJ2-7 | NA | TRBV3-1/TRBV3-2 | NA
TGCGCCAGCAGCTTGGCCCTCGTTTCTAGCGGGGGGGCCGAGACCCAGTACTTC | CASSLALVSSGGAETQYF | 18 | TRBJ2-5 | TRBD2 | TRBV5-1 | NA
TGTGCCAGCAGCGTACGGGGGGTAAGCTCCTACAATGAGCAGTTCTTC | CASSVRGVSSYNEQFF | 16 | TRBJ2-1 | TRBD2 | TRBV9 | NA
TGCGCCAGCAGTCCCGCCAGACTCTACGAGCAGTACTTC | CASSPARLYEQYF | 13 | TRBJ2-7 | NA | TRBV23-1 | NA
TGTGCCAGCAGCGTAGTACAGGGGAACACCGGGGAGCTGTTTTTT | CASSVVQGNTGELFF | 15 | TRBJ2-2 | NA | TRBV9 | few
TGTGCCAGTAGTATGGGCCTAGCGTCCTACAATGAGCAGTTCTTC | CASSMGLASYNEQFF | 15 | TRBJ2-1 | NA | TRBV19 | NA
TGCAGCGTGGGCGGGGCGAACTATGGCTACACCTTC | CSVGGANYGYTF | 12 | TRBJ1-2 | NA | TRBV29-1 | NA
TGTGCCAGCAGCTTAGGTACAGGGGCAGATGAGCAGTACTTC | CASSLGTGADEQYF | 14 | TRBJ2-7 | TRBD1 | TRBV7-9 | NA
TGTGCCAGCAGCCAAGATCCGCAGGGAGGCGGCTACACCTTC | CASSQDPQGGGYTF | 14 | TRBJ1-2 | NA | TRBV3-1/TRBV3-2 | NA
TGTGCCAGCAGTGAACTAGCGGGGGGGCCCGCAGATACGCAGTATTTT | CASSELAGGPADTQYF | 16 | TRBJ2-3 | TRBD2 | TRBV2 | NA
TGTGCCAGCAGCGTAGTAAGCGGGGGGGCCAGGGATGAGCAGTTCTTC | CASSVVSGGARDEQFF | 16 | TRBJ2-1 | TRBD2 | TRBV9 | NA
TGTGCCAGCAGCAAGAGGGTACCTGGGGCCAACGTCCTGACTTTC | CASSKRVPGANVLTF | 15 | TRBJ2-6 | NA | TRBV21-1 | NA
TGTGCCAGCAGCACGGACAGTCTGGATTCACCCCTCCACTTT | CASSTDSLDSPLHF | 14 | TRBJ1-6 | NA | TRBV5-4 | NA
TGTGCCAGCAGTTCCGCGGCAGCCGCGACCTACGAGCAGTACTTC | CASSSAAAATYEQYF | 15 | TRBJ2-7 | NA | TRBV27 | NA
TGTGCCAGCAGTTCACCAGGGTCACCCCTCCACTTT | CASSSPGSPLHF | 12 | TRBJ1-6 | NA | TRBV27 | few
TGTGCCAGTAAGACAGGGATCGATCAGCCCCAGCATTTT | CASKTGIDQPQHF | 13 | TRBJ1-5 | TRBD1 | TRBV19 | NA
TGTGCCAGCAGCTTGGGACAGTTGGACACCATATATTTT | CASSLGQLDTIYF | 13 | TRBJ1-3 | TRBD1 | TRBV9 | NA
TGTGCCAGCAGCCCAGGTCCCACCTACGAGCAGTACTTC | CASSPGPTYEQYF | 13 | TRBJ2-7 | NA | TRBV7-7 | few
TGTGCCAGCAGCCCGGGACATTATTACGAGCAGTACTTC | CASSPGHYYEQYF | 13 | TRBJ2-7 | NA | TRBV5-4 | NA
TGTGCCAGCAGCTTGAAGGGACAGGGGACCTACGAGCAGTACTTC | CASSLKGQGTYEQYF | 15 | TRBJ2-7 | TRBD1 | TRBV5-6 | NA
TGTGCCAGCAGTTCGTCGGGTTACGAGCAGTACTTC | CASSSSGYEQYF | 12 | TRBJ2-7 | NA | TRBV7-2 | NA
TGCGCCAGCAGCCTGGGACTAGCGGGAGGCGACGAGCAGTACTTC | CASSLGLAGGDEQYF | 15 | TRBJ2-7 | TRBD2 | TRBV4-3 | NA
TGTGCCAGCAGCTCCGGGGTAGCGGGAGGGTCGGGGACCCAGTACTTC | CASSSGVAGGSGTQYF | 16 | TRBJ2-5 | TRBD2 | TRBV7-8 | NA
TGTGCCAGTAGTATCCCGGGAGGGCCTGGGGGAGAGACCCAGTACTTC | CASSIPGGPGGETQYF | 16 | TRBJ2-5 | TRBD2 | TRBV19 | once
TGTGCCAGCAGTTTAGGGACAGGGGGCGCTGGAAACACCATATATTTT | CASSLGTGGAGNTIYF | 16 | TRBJ1-3 | TRBD1 | TRBV27 | once
TGTGCCTGGAGTATCCGTAGCAATCAGCCCCAGCATTTT | CAWSIRSNQPQHF | 13 | TRBJ1-5 | NA | TRBV30 | NA
TGTGCCAGCAGTTACTCGGGTCGGGGGGTCCTCACAGATACGCAGTATTTT | CASSYSGRGVLTDTQYF | 17 | TRBJ2-3 | TRBD2 | TRBV6-2/TRBV6-3 | NA
TGCGCCCAGACGGGCAGGGGAAACGAGCAGTACTTC | CAQTGRGNEQYF | 12 | TRBJ2-7 | NA | TRBV10-1 | NA